These 31 T cell receptor beta chains came from one sample sequenced in a study of identical twins. TCRdb passed the 5' RACE reads through MiXCR, listing each CDR3 protein once. The repertoire holds roughly 750,000 distinct CDR3 sequences, about 20% seen once, with over 4% in the top ten. The same data also contributed to another study, on T cells expressing NK-cell markers.

Sequences were obtained from PBMCs. The receptors were gathered from a woman in her late teens or twenties in good health.

This CDR3 reads CASLGSRDEQFF. The CDR3, as DNA: TGTGCCAGCTTGGGGTCTCGCGATGAGCAGTTCTTC. The chain combines TRBV27 with TRBJ2-1; D not resolved. Trimming took off 8 bases at V and 8 bases at J, with 13 bases between the two ends. This CDR3 is built from 12 residues. Germline V gene data show CDR1 as MNHEY and CDR2 as SMNVEV (reference sequence).

The chain combines TRBV6-2 or TRBV6-3 with TRBJ2-7; D possibly matches TRBD1 or TRBD2 (5 bases each). The CDR3 has 15 amino acids. Per the germline V gene, CDR1 is MNHEY and CDR2 is SVGEGT. Trimming left V 3 bases short and J 5 bases short, with 17 bases between. The CDR3 sequence is CASSYYRDPLDEQYF. The CDR3 bases are TGTGCCAGCAGTTATTATCGGGACCCCTTAGACGAGCAGTACTTC.

The chain recombines TRBV6-4 with TRBJ2-1; D not resolved. In germline, CDR1 is MRHNA, CDR2 SNTAGT. CDR3 length equals 15 residues. Between the trimmed V and J ends, which lost 4 bases and 6 bases, there was a span of 16 bases. CDR3 sequence: CASSVMFQLGNEQFF. CDR3 DNA sequence: TGTGCCAGCAGTGTTATGTTCCAACTCGGCAATGAGCAGTTCTTC.

The gene calls are TRBV27 and TRBJ1-2, with D hard to call. Germline CDR1 is MNHEY and CDR2 is SMNVEV (reference sequence). Trimming left V 5 bases short and J 4 bases short, with 11 bases between. This CDR3 comprises 13 residues. CDR3 DNA: TGTGCCAGCAGTGCCGTCCCTTTCTATGGCTACACCTTC. This gives the protein CASSAVPFYGYTF.

The chain has TRBV7-9 and TRBJ2-7; a weak D match, TRBD2 (5 bases). V lost 7 bases and J lost 12, with 22 bases in between. Germline V gene data show CDR1 as SEHNR and CDR2 as FQNEAQ (reference sequence). This CDR3 contains 13 residues. CDR3 loop: CASNLIGDFALYF. The CDR3 DNA sequence: TGTGCCAGCAACCTGATCGGGGATTTCGCGCTGTACTTC. Combining the CDR3 with reference TRBV7-9 and TRBJ2-7 gives the whole variable domain DTGVSQNPRHKITKRGQNVTFRCDPISEHNRLYWYRQTLGQGPEFLTYFQNEAQLEKSRLLSDRFSAERPKGSFSTLEIQRTEQGDSAMYLCASNLIGDFALYFGPGTRLTVT.

This chain uses TRBV6-1 with TRBJ2-1, with D hard to call. CDR3 size: 16 residues. Trimming left V 3 bases short and J 1 base short, with 13 bases between. The germline V gene encodes CDR1 MNHNS and CDR2 SASEGT. Written as DNA, the CDR3 is TGTGCCAGCAGTGACTTTTCGGCAGAGTCCTACAATGAGCAGTTCTTC. Translating gives CASSDFSAESYNEQFF.

The V call is TRBV5-1, the J call TRBJ2-1; 12 bases are shared with TRBD2. Germline-derived CDR1 and CDR2 are SGHRS and YFSETQ. Losses at the gene ends were 4 bases for V and 0 bases for J; bases not matched to a gene: 14. The CDR3 loop spans 20 amino acids. CDR3 sequence reads: CASSKSLAGGTLGSYNEQFF. In DNA form, the CDR3 reads TGCGCCAGCAGCAAGTCACTAGCGGGGGGTACTTTGGGCTCCTACAATGAGCAGTTCTTC.

The chain joins TRBV12-3 or TRBV12-4 to TRBJ2-3; 8 positions agree with TRBD2. V lost 7 bases, J lost 4 bases, and 10 bases stayed unmatched. The CDR3 length is 15 residues. CDR3 nucleotides: TGTGCCAGCACCCCCGCGGGCGGGAGGCCAGATACGCAGTATTTT. Translating gives CASTPAGGRPDTQYF.

This clonotype was seen more than once but under ten times. The chain combines TRBV11-2 with TRBJ2-2; TRBD1 might be the D (6 bases). The CDR3 is 15 residues long. CDR1 and CDR2 (germline): SGHAT, FQNNGV. Trimming removed 0 bases at V and 5 bases at J, with 10 bases between. Here the CDR3 reads CASSLESGVTGELFF. The CDR3, as DNA: TGTGCCAGCAGCTTAGAATCAGGGGTTACCGGGGAGCTGTTTTTT. The full variable domain, in which reference TRBV11-2 and TRBJ2-2 provide the parts outside the CDR3, is EAGVAQSPRYKIIEKRQSVAFWCNPISGHATLYWYQQILGQGPKLLIQFQNNGVVDDSQLPKDRFSAERLKGVDSTLKIQPAKLEDSAVYLCASSLESGVTGELFFGEGSRLTVL.

The chain combines TRBV20-1 with TRBJ2-1; 8 nucleotides agree with TRBD2. V trimming: 2 bases; J trimming: 8 bases; junction bases outside the gene matches: 5. This CDR3 region has 13 residues. Germline CDR1 DFQATT, CDR2 SNEGSKA (reference sequence). CDR3 amino acids: CSARPTGGYEQFF. DNA of the CDR3: TGCAGTGCTAGACCCACGGGAGGGTATGAGCAGTTCTTC.

In this sample, this clonotype turned up a few times. This chain links TRBV11-2 with TRBJ2-3; TRBD2 aligns across 9 bases. V lost 1 base, J lost 6 bases, and 17 bases stayed unmatched. The germline V gene encodes CDR1 SGHAT and CDR2 FQNNGV. The CDR3 has 19 amino acids. DNA of the CDR3: TGTGCCAGCAGCTTAGTTCCCTTGCCCCTAGCGGGGCTTGCGGATACGCAGTATTTT. Residues: CASSLVPLPLAGLADTQYF.

The chain has TRBV20-1 and TRBJ2-1; TRBD2 aligns across 14 bases. CDR1 is DFQATT and CDR2 is SNEGSKA in the germline V gene (reference sequence). The V segment lost 5 bases and the J segment 7 bases; nucleotides outside the gene matches: 1. This CDR3 contains 13 residues. CDR3 coding DNA: TGCAGTGCTTGGACTAGCGGGGGGAATGAGCAGTTCTTC. Amino acids: CSAWTSGGNEQFF.

The chain couples TRBV7-2 to TRBJ2-5; 8 bases align to TRBD1. The CDR3 runs 17 residues. CDR1 is SGHTA, CDR2 FQGNSA, per germline. The J segment lost 0 bases and the V segment lost 5 bases, leaving 11 bases of the junction unmatched. The CDR3 sequence: CASSPRGDRGHQETQYF. CDR3 DNA sequence: TGTGCCAGCAGCCCCAGGGGAGACAGGGGACACCAAGAGACCCAGTACTTC. The full variable domain, rest sourced from reference TRBV7-2 and TRBJ2-5, is GAGVSQSPSNKVTEKGKDVELRCDPISGHTALYWYRQSLGQGLEFLIYFQGNSAPDKSGLPSDRFSAERTGGSVSTLTIQRTQQEDSAVYLCASSPRGDRGHQETQYFGPGTRLLVL.

This chain joins TRBV21-1 and TRBJ2-4; the table's D call, TRBD2, has no DNA check behind it. TRBV21-1 is an annotated pseudogene. The CDR3 length is 18 residues. The DNA for the CDR3 is TGTGCCAGCAGCAAAGCTCAAGCGGGAGGGCCCCTCCTAAACATTCAGTACTTC. Translated: CASSKAQAGGPLLNIQYF.

The chain joins TRBV12-3 or TRBV12-4 to TRBJ1-4, with D uncertain. The CDR3 consists of 12 residues. Between the trimmed V and J ends, which lost 2 bases and 12 bases, there was a span of 10 bases. In DNA, the CDR3 is TGTGCCAGCAGTTTATCGTCCCTCGAACTGTTTTTT. Protein sequence: CASSLSSLELFF.

This chain joins TRBV5-1 and TRBJ2-5, with 9 bases lining up with TRBD1. The CDR3 is made up of 16 amino acids. V was clipped by 0 bases and J by 5 bases; unmatched bases: 8. CDR1 and CDR2 from the germline V gene are SGHRS and YFSETQ. CDR3 bases: TGCGCCAGCAGCTTGGTACTTCTCGGGACAGGGGAGACCCAGTACTTC. The encoded protein is CASSLVLLGTGETQYF.

This clonotype appeared a few times. The gene calls are TRBV4-2 and TRBJ2-1, with TRBD2 identical over 7 bases. V trimming: 4 bases; J trimming: 1 base; junction bases outside the gene matches: 7. This CDR3 comprises 16 residues. Germline V lookup: CDR1 LGHNA, CDR2 YNFKEQ. The CDR3 region is CASSLRLAGSYNEQFF. In nucleotides, the CDR3 is TGTGCCAGCAGCCTCCGACTAGCCGGGTCCTACAATGAGCAGTTCTTC.

The CDR3 sequence: CASSSFGGGGNEQFF. CDR3 nucleotides: TGCGCCAGCAGCTCCTTTGGCGGGGGGGGGAATGAGCAGTTCTTC. The chain is built from TRBV5-1 and TRBJ2-1, with 9 bases lining up with TRBD2. The germline V gene has CDR1 SGHRS and CDR2 YFSETQ. The J segment lost 7 bases and the V segment lost 3 bases, leaving 8 bases of the junction unmatched. The CDR3 is 15 amino acids.

This rearrangement joins TRBV24-1 to TRBJ2-7; unclear D gene. The CDR3 runs 11 residues. V was trimmed by 9 bases and J by 3 bases, leaving 8 bases between them. Germline V gene lookup returns CDR1 KGHDR and CDR2 SFDVKD. This CDR3 reads CATPVSYEQYF. In DNA form, the CDR3 reads TGTGCCACCCCCGTGAGCTACGAGCAGTACTTC.

The chain combines TRBV10-3 with TRBJ2-3, with 13 bases aligning to TRBD2. The germline V gene has CDR1 ENHRY and CDR2 SYGVKD. CDR3 length: 16 amino acids. The V and J ends lost 7 bases and 4 bases, in that order; junction bases with no gene match: 8. The CDR3 here is CAITRTSGSVPDTQYF. CDR3 bases: TGTGCCATCACCCGGACTAGCGGGAGTGTCCCAGATACGCAGTATTTT.

The chain carries TRBV20-1 and TRBJ2-1; tentative D call: TRBD1 (5 bases). Trimming cost V 5 bases and J 7 bases, with 12 bases left between them. The CDR3 extends over 12 amino acids. Germline V CDR1 and CDR2: DFQATT, SNEGSKA (reference sequence). This CDR3 reads CSARQGWNEQFF. The CDR3 DNA is TGCAGTGCTCGGCAGGGATGGAATGAGCAGTTCTTC.

This clonotype was recorded many times. The chain has TRBV7-9 and TRBJ1-6, with no clear D. Germline lookup yields CDR1 SEHNR and CDR2 FQNEAQ (reference sequence). The CDR3 spans 13 residues. The ends were cut back, 2 bases at V and 10 bases at J, with 9 bases in the middle. CDR3 residues: CASSLSMGSPLHF. CDR3 bases: TGTGCCAGCAGCTTATCCATGGGCTCACCCCTCCACTTT.

This clonotype was detected ten times or more. The gene calls are TRBV29-1 and TRBJ2-1; 9 bases fit TRBD2. Germline lookup yields CDR1 SQVTM and CDR2 ANQGSEA. CDR3 size: 13 residues. V gave up 4 bases and J gave up 9 bases; unmatched junction bases: 7. The CDR3 spells CSVVVAGETEQFF. The CDR3 DNA reads as TGCAGCGTTGTAGTAGCGGGAGAGACTGAGCAGTTCTTC.

The chain uses TRBV25-1 and TRBJ2-5, with 8 bases matching TRBD1. The CDR3 has 12 residues. Trimming at V came to 7 bases and at J to 4 bases, leaving 2 bases not matched to a gene. Germline assignment: CDR1 MGHDK and CDR2 SYGVNS. This CDR3 is CASTRGLETQYF. The CDR3 DNA reads as TGTGCCAGCACCAGGGGGCTAGAGACCCAGTACTTC.

This chain connects TRBV5-6 to TRBJ2-7, with D tentatively TRBD2 (7 bases). Looked up from germline, CDR1 is SGHDT and CDR2 is YYEEEE. This CDR3 region has 14 residues. V dropped 7 bases and J dropped 7 bases, with 21 bases sitting between them. CDR3 loop: CASVPRGGLREQYF. As DNA, the CDR3 is TGTGCCAGCGTCCCGAGGGGGGGTTTAAGGGAGCAGTACTTC.

V is TRBV12-3 or TRBV12-4 and J is TRBJ1-5; tentatively, D is TRBD1 (5 bases). Trimming removed 7 bases from V and 7 bases from J, with 14 bases in between. This CDR3 region has 13 residues. CDR3 nucleotide sequence: TGTGCCAGCACCTTGGAGGGGAGGCAGCCCCAGCATTTT. As protein: CASTLEGRQPQHF.

This sequence joins TRBV30 and TRBJ2-5; D not resolved. Germline-derived CDR1 and CDR2 are GTSNPN and SVGIG (reference sequence). The V end lost 3 bases, the J end lost 5 bases, and 13 bases lay between the germline ends. The CDR3 has 13 amino acids. The CDR3 sequence: CAWSGLARETQYF. The CDR3 DNA sequence: TGTGCCTGGAGCGGCTTGGCGCGCGAGACCCAGTACTTC.

As to this clonotype: The junction shows a germline mismatch at one end, possibly a read error. The V call is TRBV3-1, the J call TRBJ2-5, with 7 bases identical to TRBD2. CDR3 size: 15 residues. Germline V gene data show CDR1 as LGHDT and CDR2 as YNNKEL (reference sequence). Here the CDR3 DNA reads TGTGCCAGCAGCCTCAGGGCGGGGGACCTAGGCACCCCGTACTTC. Protein sequence: CASSLRAGDLGTPYF.

The rearrangement uses TRBV2 and TRBJ1-5; no reliable D call. CDR3 size: 12 residues. V was pared by 8 bases and J by 5 bases, with 10 bases between. Germline V CDR1 and CDR2: SNHLY, FYNNEI. CDR3 DNA sequence: TGTGCCAGCGGTAACTGGGATCAGCCCCAGCATTTT. It translates to CASGNWDQPQHF. Full variable domain (missing parts from reference TRBV2 and TRBJ1-5): EPEVTQTPSHQVTQMGQEVILRCVPISNHLYFYWYRQILGQKVEFLVSFYNNEISEKSEIFDDQFSVERPDGSNFTLKIRSTKLEDSAMYFCASGNWDQPQHFGDGTRLSIL.

This chain links TRBV2 with TRBJ1-5, with D possibly being TRBD1 (6 bases). V was cut by 0 bases and J by 5 bases, with 11 bases left in between. The germline V gene has CDR1 SNHLY and CDR2 FYNNEI. This CDR3 has 15 residues. The CDR3: CASSEAEQGYQPQHF. CDR3 nucleotide sequence: TGTGCCAGCAGTGAAGCGGAACAGGGTTATCAGCCCCAGCATTTT.

This clonotype was picked up a small number of times. This chain connects TRBV27 to TRBJ2-2; D is undetermined. Trimming pared 0 bases from V and 2 bases from J, leaving 10 bases between. This CDR3 contains 16 residues. From germline, CDR1 is MNHEY and CDR2 SMNVEV (reference sequence). In nucleotides, the CDR3 is TGTGCCAGCAGTTTATCGAGCCAGATTAACACCGGGGAGCTGTTTTTT. As protein: CASSLSSQINTGELFF.